The clone carrying this T cell receptor (beta chain) appeared a few times. The antigen is unknown. The V gene lost 8 bases and the J gene lost 0 bases, with 22 bases spanning the gap. Germline V gene lookup returns CDR1 MDHEN and CDR2 SYDVKM. The CDR3 length is 17 residues. The data are from a study of T cell clonotyping in hematopoietic cell transplantation. Turning to the study itself: Blood collection times were about day -28 and days 30, 100, 180 posttransplant. Study findings and constraints: Pathologically expanded recipient clonotypes increased progressively from day 30 to day 180 as diversity fell.

Method: immunoSEQ multiplex PCR; TCRdb's copy keeps in-frame clones and lacks some. The sample has some 14,000 clones; about 60% are singletons. The TCR was taken from a human donor who either received an allogeneic hematopoietic cell transplant for a myeloid malignancy or was a related donor (not recorded which). Some clones in this sample may be carry-over from other donors' samples. The gene calls are TRBV28 and TRBJ1-1, with D possibly TRBD1 on 5 matching bases. Material for sequencing was PBMCs. CDR3 amino acids: CASHSREGRGLNTEAFF. The CDR3 coding sequence is TGTGCCAGCCACTCTCGGGAGGGGAGAGGTTTGAACACTGAAGCTTTCTTT.